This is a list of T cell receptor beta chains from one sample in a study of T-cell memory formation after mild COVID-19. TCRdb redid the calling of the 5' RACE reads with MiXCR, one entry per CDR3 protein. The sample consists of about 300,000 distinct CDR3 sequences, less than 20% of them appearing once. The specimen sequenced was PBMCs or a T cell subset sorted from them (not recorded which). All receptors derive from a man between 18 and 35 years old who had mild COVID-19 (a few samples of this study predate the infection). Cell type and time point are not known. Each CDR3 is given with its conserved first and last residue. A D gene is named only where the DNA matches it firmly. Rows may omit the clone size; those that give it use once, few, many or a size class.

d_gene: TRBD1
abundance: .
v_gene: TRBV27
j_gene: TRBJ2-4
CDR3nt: TGTGCCAGCAGTCGATCCCCGGGACAGGGTCCGAACATTCAGTACTTC
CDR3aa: CASSRSPGQGPNIQYF

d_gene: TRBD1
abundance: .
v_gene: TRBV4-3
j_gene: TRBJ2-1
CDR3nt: TGCGCCAGCAGCCAAGAGCGGGACAGGGCTTGGAATGAGCAGTTCTTC
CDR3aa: CASSQERDRAWNEQFF

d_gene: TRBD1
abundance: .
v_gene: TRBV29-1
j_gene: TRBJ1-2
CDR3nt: TGCAGCGTTGAGACAGGGGGCAGTGGCTACACCTTC
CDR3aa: CSVETGGSGYTF

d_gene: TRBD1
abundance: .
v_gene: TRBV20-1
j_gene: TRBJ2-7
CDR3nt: TGCAGTGCTAGGTCCGCACAGGGGGCCTTCGAGCAGTACTTC
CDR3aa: CSARSAQGAFEQYF

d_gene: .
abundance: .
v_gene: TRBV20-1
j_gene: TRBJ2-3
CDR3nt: TGCAGTGCTAGAGACGGGAGCGGACCGCTTGCGCAGTATTTT
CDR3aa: CSARDGSGPLAQYF

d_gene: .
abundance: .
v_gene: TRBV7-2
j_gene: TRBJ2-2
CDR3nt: TGTGCCAGCACCAACTCCAGGGGAGGTATGGGCGGGGAGCTGTTTTTT
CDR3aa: CASTNSRGGMGGELFF

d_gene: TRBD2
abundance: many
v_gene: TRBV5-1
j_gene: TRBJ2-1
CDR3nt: TGCGCCAGCAGGTTTAGCGGGGGGGCCTGGAATGAGCAGTTCTTC
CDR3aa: CASRFSGGAWNEQFF

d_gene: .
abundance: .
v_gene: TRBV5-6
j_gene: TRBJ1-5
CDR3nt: TGTGCCAGCAGCTTGGACGGTAGCAATCAGCCCCAGCATTTT
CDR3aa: CASSLDGSNQPQHF

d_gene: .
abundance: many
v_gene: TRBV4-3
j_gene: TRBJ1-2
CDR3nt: TGCGCCAGCAGCCAAGACAGGGGCTATGGCTACACCTTC
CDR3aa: CASSQDRGYGYTF

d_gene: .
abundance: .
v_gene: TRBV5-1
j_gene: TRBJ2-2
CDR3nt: TGCGCCAGCAGGGTCGGCTGGGGGCGGAACACCGGGGAGCTGTTTTTT
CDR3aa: CASRVGWGRNTGELFF

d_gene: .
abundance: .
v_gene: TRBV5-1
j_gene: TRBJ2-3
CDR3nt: TGCGCCAGCAGCTTGGGGCGGGTAGGAGGCACAGATACGCAGTATTTT
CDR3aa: CASSLGRVGGTDTQYF

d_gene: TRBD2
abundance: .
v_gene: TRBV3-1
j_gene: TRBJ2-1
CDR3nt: TGTGCCAGCAGCCCATCCCTGACTAGCAGGGAGCAGTTCTTC
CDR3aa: CASSPSLTSREQFF

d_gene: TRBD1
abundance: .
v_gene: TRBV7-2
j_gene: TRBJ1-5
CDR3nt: TGTGCCAGCAGCTCGCAGGGGGTCGGTGGAAGCAATCAGCCCCAGCATTTT
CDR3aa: CASSSQGVGGSNQPQHF

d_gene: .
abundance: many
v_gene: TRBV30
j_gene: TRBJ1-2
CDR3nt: TGTGCCTGGAGTGTACACAGTAGGGGGTACGGTGGCTACACCTTC
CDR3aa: CAWSVHSRGYGGYTF

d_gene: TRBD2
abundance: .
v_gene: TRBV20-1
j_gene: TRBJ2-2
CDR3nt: TGCAGTGCTTCCGCGGGGGGGCTGAACACCGGGGAGCTGTTTTTT
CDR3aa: CSASAGGLNTGELFF

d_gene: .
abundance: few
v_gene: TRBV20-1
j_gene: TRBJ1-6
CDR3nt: TGCAGTGCTAGAGATATCGAGGACATAGGGACCAACGGGTCACCCCTCCACTTT
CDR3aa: CSARDIEDIGTNGSPLHF

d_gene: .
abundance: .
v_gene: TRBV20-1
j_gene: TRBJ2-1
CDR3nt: TGCAGTGATTGCCGGGGGAGGTACAATGAGCAGTTCTTC
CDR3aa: CSDCRGRYNEQFF

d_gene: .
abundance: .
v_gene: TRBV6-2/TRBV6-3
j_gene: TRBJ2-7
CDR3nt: TGTGCCAGCAGTCCGGACAGCAAATCCTACGAGCAGTACTTC
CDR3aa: CASSPDSKSYEQYF